Each of the 9 T cell receptor beta chains below was sequenced from the same sample in a study of CD8+CD57+ T cells in acquired aplastic anemia. Profiling that covered TCR beta VDJ and CDR3 relied on genomic DNA as its template. TCRdb reprocessed the reads via MiXCR and lists one record per CDR3 protein. The sample lists around 290,000 distinct CDR3 sequences, roughly 53% seen once, with 1.3% in the top ten. The authors sequenced patients whose flow cytometry had shown CD8+CD57+ cell expansion. Input material: sorted CD4+, CD8+, or CD8+CD57+ T cells (not recorded which) from PBMCs. The receptors were sampled from a human donor with aplastic anemia.

The V call is TRBV19, the J call TRBJ1-5; possible D gene TRBD1, 6 bases. The V gene lost 7 bases and the J gene lost 7 bases, with 17 bases spanning the gap. The CDR3 has 14 amino acids. The germline V gene encodes CDR1 LNHDA and CDR2 SQIVND (reference sequence). CDR3 amino acids: CASTIGRRGQPQHF. The CDR3, as DNA: TGTGCCAGTACCATAGGGCGGAGGGGGCAGCCCCAGCATTTT.

This sequence joins TRBV5-6 and TRBJ2-7; D perhaps matches TRBD2 (6 bases). CDR3 length equals 14 residues. V gave up 3 bases and J gave up 3 bases, with 13 bases separating them. Germline V gene data show CDR1 as SGHDT and CDR2 as YYEEEE. CDR3 DNA: TGTGCCAGCAGCTGGATGGAGGGTAGCTACGAGCAGTACTTC. Its protein product is CASSWMEGSYEQYF.

This clonotype was seen a few times. This chain joins TRBV6-5 and TRBJ1-1, with no clear D. CDR1 is MNHEY and CDR2 is SVGAGI in the germline V gene. Trimming pared 2 bases from V and 1 base from J, leaving 5 bases between. The CDR3 extends over 13 amino acids. In nucleotides, the CDR3 is TGTGCCAGCAGTTACGGACCGAACACTGAAGCTTTCTTT. Its protein is CASSYGPNTEAFF.

This clonotype occurred many times. A read error may produce the germline difference seen at one junction end. The chain combines TRBV12-3 or TRBV12-4 with TRBJ1-1; TRBD1 might be the D (5 bases). The CDR3 extends over 15 amino acids. The CDR3 DNA is TGTGCCAGCAGTTTCCACTCAGACAGAGCGACTGGAGCTTTCTTT. Translating it yields CASSFHSDRATGAFF.

This chain connects TRBV6-1 to TRBJ1-2; possibly TRBD1 for D (5 bases). The V and J ends lost 8 bases and 7 bases respectively, with 20 bases between them. Germline V gene data show CDR1 as MNHNS and CDR2 as SASEGT. The CDR3 runs 14 residues. The CDR3 region has the DNA TGTGCCAGCGGGGCTGCTGGGACCGACGGTGGCTACACCTTC. Residues: CASGAAGTDGGYTF.

In regard to this clonotype: Its ends do not fully match the called genes, so a read error is possible. The chain links TRBV19 to TRBJ2-7; 8 positions match TRBD2. CDR3 size: 14 residues. Germline V gene lookup returns CDR1 LNHDA and CDR2 SQIVND (reference sequence). This chain's CDR3 is CAGSSSGTAYEQYF. CDR3 sequence (DNA): TGTGCCGGTAGTAGTAGCGGGACTGCATACGAGCAGTACTTC. The variable domain in full, completed from reference TRBV19 and TRBJ2-7, reads DGGITQSPKYLFRKEGQNVTLSCEQNLNHDAMYWYRQDPGQGLRLIYYSQIVNDFQKGDIAEGYSVSREKKESFPLTVTSAQKNPTAFYLCAGSSSGTAYEQYFGPGTRLTVT.

The rearrangement links TRBV2 to TRBJ2-3; 7 nucleotides agree with TRBD1. V shed 6 bases and J 0 bases; nucleotides not matched to a gene: 3. The V gene's germline CDR1 is SNHLY and CDR2 FYNNEI. The CDR3 is 14 residues long. The DNA for the CDR3 is TGTGCCAGCAGGGGACAGATTAGCACAGATACGCAGTATTTT. Translation gives CASRGQISTDTQYF. The variable domain in full, with the rest retrieved from reference TRBV2 and TRBJ2-3, is EPEVTQTPSHQVTQMGQEVILRCVPISNHLYFYWYRQILGQKVEFLVSFYNNEISEKSEIFDDQFSVERPDGSNFTLKIRSTKLEDSAMYFCASRGQISTDTQYFGPGTRLTVL.

The chain joins TRBV2 to TRBJ2-1; TRBD1 matches at 8 bases. The junction had 12 bases not matched to a gene; V was cut back by 6 bases and J by 5 bases. The CDR3 is 16 residues long. Germline V CDR1 and CDR2: SNHLY, FYNNEI. The CDR3 nucleotides are TGTGCCAGCAGCCCGCCCGACAGGGGCGCTAACAATGAGCAGTTCTTC. Its translation: CASSPPDRGANNEQFF.

This chain joins TRBV7-9 and TRBJ2-7; D gene ambiguous. The CDR3 is 14 residues long. Germline-derived CDR1 and CDR2 are SEHNR and FQNEAQ (reference sequence). The V end was cut by 5 bases, the J end by 2 bases, with 13 bases between. CDR3 region: CASSRSDGAYEQYF. The CDR3 DNA reads as TGTGCCAGCAGCCGGTCGGACGGAGCCTACGAGCAGTACTTC.